Listed below are T cell receptor beta chains from one sample, sequenced in a study of blood T cell repertoires in COVID-19. Method: immunoSEQ multiplex PCR; TCRdb's copy keeps in-frame clones and lacks some. The profile shows approximately 140,000 clones, around four fifths of them singletons. Sequencing was done on a sample of peripheral blood. These receptors came from a woman aged 40 to 55 with active or convalescent COVID-19. Each CDR3 is given without its conserved first and last residue.

v_gene	len	j_gene	CDR3aa
TRBV30	10	TRBJ1-1	AWSVQQQKAF
TRBV21-1	13	TRBJ1-6	ASSKGGHHNSPLH
TRBV7-2	13	TRBJ2-3	ASTVLGSGTDTQY
TRBV11-2	11	TRBJ2-1	AAGGSSYNEQF
TRBV28	12	TRBJ1-2	ASSFPRGLRGYT
TRBV24-1	12	TRBJ1-4	ATSMTGRDEKLF
TRBV5-1	11	TRBJ1-2	ASSPTEHYGYT
TRBV27	11	TRBJ1-1	ASSSLSNTEAF
TRBV24-1	10	TRBJ2-1	ATSEQGNEQF
TRBV28	10	TRBJ1-1	ASSRQGARCL
TRBV28	15	TRBJ1-2	ASSLWPWTGEIGGYT
TRBV7-9	11	TRBJ1-3	ASSLRRGNTIY
TRBV6-6	10	TRBJ2-7	ASREDSYEQY
TRBV19	11	TRBJ2-1	ASSTRDSNEQF
TRBV11-2	15	TRBJ2-3	ASSLGAGGLGTDTQY
TRBV4-2	14	TRBJ2-2	ASSQVDRRNTGELF
TRBV7-8	15	TRBJ2-2	ASSLALAGVPTGELF
TRBV19	12	TRBJ2-2	ATPSGSGTGELF
TRBV5-5	11	TRBJ1-4	ASRQGEGEKLF
TRBV5-5	12	TRBJ1-6	ASSLGWENSPLH
TRBV12-3/TRBV12-4	11	TRBJ1-2	ASSFWEGRGYT
TRBV28	9	TRBJ1-1	ASTANTEAF
TRBV7-2	14	TRBJ1-1	ASVRRGVQMNTEAF
TRBV19	15	TRBJ1-4	ASSMNVGTGGSEKLF
TRBV4-2	13	TRBJ1-2	ASSQEDTGDDGYT
TRBV30	11	TRBJ1-1	AWNGQLNTEAF
TRBV7-8	14	TRBJ2-7	ASSPTGTSGYYEQY
TRBV28	10	TRBJ1-1	ASSLGGAEAF
TRBV5-1	12	TRBJ2-7	ASSSAGGRYEQY
TRBV5-1	12	TRBJ1-6	ASSLDRANSPLH
TRBV6-5	14	TRBJ1-6	ASSYSIQGGNSPLH
TRBV30	11	TRBJ1-1	AWSGRGRTEAF
TRBV10-2	12	TRBJ1-6	ASSGQGGNSPLH
TRBV28	12	TRBJ1-5	ASSLSQGSQPQH
TRBV7-6	17	TRBJ1-5	ASSLRPGGAGWSNQPQH
TRBV2	11	TRBJ2-3	ASSLAGRNTQY
TRBV7-2	13	TRBJ2-4	ASSSGTSGIDIQY
TRBV5-4	14	TRBJ1-6	ASSFDPRTVSSPLH
TRBV28	14	TRBJ1-1	ASSLHGPGQNTEAF
TRBV2	12	TRBJ2-1	ASSRGRAGGEQF
TRBV29-1	13	TRBJ2-6	SVDGGGAGANVLT
TRBV11-2	12	TRBJ2-7	ASSLAQSAYEQY
TRBV28	14	TRBJ2-2	ASESVLAGGPGELF
TRBV5-6	12	TRBJ1-1	ASSLGDSYTEAF
TRBV28	12	TRBJ1-2	ASSPGLGPYGYT
TRBV6-5	13	TRBJ1-2	ASSRALPRGHGYT
TRBV5-8	18	TRBJ2-3	ASSRAGKHRIDASTDTQY
TRBV2	13	TRBJ1-5	ASRGGSNSNQPQH
TRBV5-4	14	TRBJ2-5	ASSLGQGGRQETQY
TRBV4-1	15	TRBJ1-4	ASSQDRWGRDKEKLF
TRBV6-5	14	TRBJ2-7	ASSYTGGAGSYEQY
TRBV28	22	TRBJ2-6	ASSSRGPGQGDNLTPSGANVLT
TRBV3-1/TRBV3-2	15	TRBJ1-1	ASSQGWAGGVGTEAF
TRBV7-9	13	TRBJ2-5	ASSLTSGWKETQY
TRBV5-5	13	TRBJ2-7	ASSLNPGSSYEQY